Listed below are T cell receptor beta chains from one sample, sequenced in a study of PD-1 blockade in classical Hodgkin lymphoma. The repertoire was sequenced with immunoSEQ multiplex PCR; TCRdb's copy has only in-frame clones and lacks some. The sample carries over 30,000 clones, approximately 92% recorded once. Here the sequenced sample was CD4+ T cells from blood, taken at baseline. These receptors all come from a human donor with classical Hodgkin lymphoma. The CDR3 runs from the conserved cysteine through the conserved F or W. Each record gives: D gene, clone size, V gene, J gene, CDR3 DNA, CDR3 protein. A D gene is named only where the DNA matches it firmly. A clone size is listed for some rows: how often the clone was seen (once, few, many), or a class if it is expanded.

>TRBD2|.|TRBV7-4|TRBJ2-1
TGTGCCAGCAGCTTAGTGGGACTAGCGGGAGAGGGGGCCTACAATGAGCAGTTCTTC
CASSLVGLAGEGAYNEQFF
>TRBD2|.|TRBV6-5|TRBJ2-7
TGTGCCAGCAGTGGACGACTAGCAGGAGGGTACGAGCAGTACTTC
CASSGRLAGGYEQYF
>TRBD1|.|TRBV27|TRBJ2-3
TGTGCCAGCATCGGACAGGGGAGGGGTGCAGATACGCAGTATTTT
CASIGQGRGADTQYF
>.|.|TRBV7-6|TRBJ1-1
TGTGCCAGCAGCTTAGATCACAACACTGAAGCTTTCTTT
CASSLDHNTEAFF
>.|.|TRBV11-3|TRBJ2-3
TGTGCCAGCAGCTTTGCGGGTTCGACGCAGTATTTT
CASSFAGSTQYF
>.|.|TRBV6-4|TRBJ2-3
TGTGCCAGCAGTGACCGGGGAGGATACAACACAGATACGCAGTATTTT
CASSDRGGYNTDTQYF
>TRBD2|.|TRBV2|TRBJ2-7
TGTGCCAGCAGTGACCCAGGACTAGCGGGAGCCCGGAGGACCTCCTACGAGCAGTACTTC
CASSDPGLAGARRTSYEQYF
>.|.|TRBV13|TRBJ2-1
TGTGCCAGCAGCTTTTCCGGGGAGCAGTTCTTC
CASSFSGEQFF
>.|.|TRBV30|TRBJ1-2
TGTGCCTGGAGAAATCAGGGCGAGGATGGCTACACCTTC
CAWRNQGEDGYTF
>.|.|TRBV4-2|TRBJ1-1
TGTGCCAGCAGCCAAGATGCTTTGCCGGGGGGTAACGCTTTCTTT
CASSQDALPGGNAFF
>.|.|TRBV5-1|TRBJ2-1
TGCGCCAGCAGCTTGGAGGTCCCCTCCTACAATGAGCAGTTCTTC
CASSLEVPSYNEQFF
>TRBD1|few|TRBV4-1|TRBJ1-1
TGCGCCAGCAGCCAGGCCGACAGGGGGAACACTGAAGCTTTCTTT
CASSQADRGNTEAFF
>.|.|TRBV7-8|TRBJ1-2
TGTGCCAGCAGCACTCACAGGGTCGGGACGGATGGCTACACCTTC
CASSTHRVGTDGYTF
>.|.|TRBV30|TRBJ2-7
TGTGCCTGGCGGAGGAGCTCCTACGAGCAGTACTTC
CAWRRSSYEQYF
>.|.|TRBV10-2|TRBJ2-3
TGCGCCAGCAGTCGGCTCACAGATACGCAGTATTTT
CASSRLTDTQYF
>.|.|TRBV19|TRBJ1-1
TGTGCCAGTAGTTCCCTCCGGACCGTGATCGAGAAAGCTTTCTTT
CASSSLRTVIEKAFF
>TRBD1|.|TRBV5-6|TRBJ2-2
TGTGCCAGCAGCTTGTTTGACAGGGAGTTCGACACCGGGGAGCTGTTTTTT
CASSLFDREFDTGELFF
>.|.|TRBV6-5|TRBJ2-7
TGTGCCAGCCTAGGCGGCCGTGGGTACGAGCAGTACTTC
CASLGGRGYEQYF
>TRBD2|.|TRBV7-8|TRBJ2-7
TGTGCCAGCAGCTTAGCGCGGGGGGTCGTAGCGGGAGGAACTCAGTACTTC
CASSLARGVVAGGTQYF
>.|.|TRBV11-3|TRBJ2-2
TGTGCCAGCAGCTTAGACCTTAACACCGGGGAGCTGTTTTTT
CASSLDLNTGELFF